This paragraph reports one T cell receptor (beta chain). As yet, its antigen is unknown. Measured with immunoSEQ multiplex PCR; TCRdb has only the in-frame clones, and not every one. Of around 90,000 clones in the sample, 70% to 90% were seen once. These data are taken from a study of identifying expanded T cells in peripheral blood. The study's findings and limits: Two-week clone count variance significantly increased as total template count grew. Over approximately two and four weeks, about 16.4 and 19 clones changed, versus around 1.2 between replicates.

Trimming at V came to 4 bases and at J to 7 bases, leaving 4 bases not matched to a gene. The CDR3 has 13 amino acids. CDR1 and CDR2 from the germline V gene are MDHEN and SYDVKM. The chain has TRBV28 and TRBJ1-2, with 9 bases fitting TRBD1. The sequence came from a person between 18 and 75 years old in good health. The sequenced sample was blood. CDR3 residues: CASSYRGPVGYTF. The CDR3 nucleotides are TGTGCCAGCAGTTACAGGGGGCCTGTTGGCTACACCTTC.